The clone carrying this TCR beta chain was counted a few times. Sequencing was performed with immunoSEQ multiplex PCR; in TCRdb, only in-frame clones are kept and a portion is missing. The sample includes 100,000 to 150,000 clones, about 85% of them seen just once. The length of the CDR3 is 16 residues. Germline V CDR1 and CDR2: SGHVS, FQNEAQ. V lost 5 bases to trimming and J lost 0 bases, with 11 bases between them. This entry belongs to a study of blood T cell repertoires in COVID-19. The chain employs TRBV7-8 and TRBJ2-6, with D possibly being TRBD1 or TRBD2 (5 bases each). The sequence came from a man aged 60 to 75 with acute or convalescent COVID-19. Sequenced: peripheral blood. CDR3 region: CASSRGAGSGANVLTF. The CDR3 coding sequence is TGTGCCAGCAGCCGAGGGGCAGGCTCTGGGGCCAACGTCCTGACTTTC.